This TCR beta chain was sequenced in a study of blood T cell repertoires in COVID-19 (dated by TCRdb to the early 2020s). Turning to the overall study: The collaborator samples originated in the United States, Italy and Spain and spanned the acute and convalescent phases of COVID-19. The material from the prospective study consisted of cDNA or gDNA derived from T cells, B-cell-depleted T cells, or PBMCs. The dataset comprised deeply sampled blood TCRbeta repertoires from subjects exposed to, actively infected with, or recovered from COVID-19. The repertoires were released in a freely available public database intended as a resource for research on the immune response to SARS-CoV-2. Samples came from the ongoing ImmuneRACE study (first 160 participants) plus 1,254 subjects from 6 global collaborators. A de-identified subject ID, COVID-19 status, age in years and sex were almost always included in the sample metadata. Where available, HLA class I and class II types were obtained from metadata supplied by the sample provider rather than from assay-based typing. Beyond this particular receptor, the publication reports: How much clinical and demographic metadata was included differed by source and by participant, and the metadata was provided uncurated.

TCRbeta CDR3 regions were amplified from genomic DNA by means of the immunoSEQ Assay, a bias-controlled multiplex PCR. On the authors' methods: The number of nucleated cells in each sample was estimated from the amplification of reference gene primers within the assay. To quantify the absolute abundance of each unique TCRbeta CDR3 rearrangement, sequence reads were collapsed and filtered. For each sample, productive Simpson clonality was calculated as the square root of Simpson's diversity index over productive rearrangements. TCRdb stores this immuneACCESS table with in-frame sequences only. Part of the clones is absent; in the studies checked, under half of the shortfall reflects unresolved V genes, and no reason is known for the rest. The D gene and trimming were derived from the DNA, and the V and J assignments and clone size from that table. The sample yields 300,000 to 350,000 clones; 88% were counted once. The ten largest make up about 6.7% of the sample.

V and J are trimmed by 0 bases and 5 bases, and the gene matches miss 10 bases of the junction. CDR1 and CDR2 (SGHRS, YFSETQ) derive from the germline V gene. There are 16 amino acids in the CDR3, from cysteine to phenylalanine inclusive. Of all the DNA, just the CDR3 is kept, 48 bases in frame from base 1. One collaborating source in Seattle enrolled patients during active infection and followed them longitudinally through the course of disease. The collaborating institutions used their own protocols to collect whole blood in K2EDTA tubes. For TCRbeta analysis, collaborator samples were shipped as frozen whole blood, as isolated PBMCs, or as DNA extracted from either sample type. Regarding this clone: It lacks a known antigen. No clone much larger than this one lies a single base away; base qualities are absent.

Material for sequencing was peripheral blood. The rearranged segments are TRBV5-1 and TRBJ2-5, and TRBD2 aligns with 7 junction nucleotides. This sequence was found in a woman aged 70-85 years with COVID-19, enrolled during active disease. The CDR3 protein: CASSLGQGGYQETQYF. The DNA reads as follows: TGCGCCAGCAGCTTGGGGCAGGGAGGGTATCAGGAGACCCAGTACTTC. The reference TRBV5-1 and TRBJ2-5 proteins fill in what lies around the CDR3, so the full variable domain reads KAGVTQTPRYLIKTRGQQVTLSCSPISGHRSVSWYQQTPGQGLQFLFEYFSETQRNKGNFPGRFSGRQFSNSRSEMNVSTLELGDSALYLCASSLGQGGYQETQYFGPGTRLLVL.